The rows below give T cell receptor beta chains drawn from one sample of a study of T cell changes during pregnancy in multiple sclerosis. TCRdb's copy holds only in-frame clones and misses some; the assay was immunoSEQ multiplex PCR. The sample has roughly 120,000 clones; approximately 93% are singletons. The sample here was peripheral blood, taken before pregnancy. The receptors stem from a female donor with multiple sclerosis, enrolled in a pregnancy study. Each CDR3 is given with its conserved first and last residue. Each record gives: D gene, J gene, clone size, V gene, CDR3 protein, CDR3 DNA. A D gene is named only where the DNA matches it firmly. Some rows have no size entry. The others give once, few or many, or a class for an expanded clone.

d_gene: TRBD2
j_gene: TRBJ2-2
abundance: NA
v_gene: TRBV11-2
CDR3aa: CASSKTSGGLLSTGELFF
CDR3nt: TGTGCCAGCAGCAAGACTAGCGGGGGGCTTCTTTCCACCGGGGAGCTGTTTTTT

d_gene: NA
j_gene: TRBJ2-3
abundance: NA
v_gene: TRBV5-8
CDR3aa: CASSRPGDTDTQYF
CDR3nt: TGTGCCAGCAGCCGACCGGGAGACACAGATACGCAGTATTTT

d_gene: NA
j_gene: TRBJ2-7
abundance: NA
v_gene: TRBV6-5
CDR3aa: CASLGRQEPYEQYF
CDR3nt: TGTGCCAGCCTGGGGAGACAGGAACCCTACGAGCAGTACTTC

d_gene: TRBD2
j_gene: TRBJ2-7
abundance: NA
v_gene: TRBV7-9
CDR3aa: CASSFPPATSGSYEQYF
CDR3nt: TGTGCCAGCAGCTTCCCCCCCGCGACTAGCGGATCCTACGAGCAGTACTTC

d_gene: NA
j_gene: TRBJ2-5
abundance: NA
v_gene: TRBV5-4
CDR3aa: CASSDPGSQETQYF
CDR3nt: TGTGCCAGCAGCGATCCAGGGTCCCAAGAGACCCAGTACTTC

d_gene: TRBD2
j_gene: TRBJ2-3
abundance: NA
v_gene: TRBV10-3
CDR3aa: CAISGTAGVETDTQYF
CDR3nt: TGTGCCATCAGTGGTACAGCGGGGGTGGAAACAGATACGCAGTATTTT

d_gene: TRBD2
j_gene: TRBJ2-5
abundance: NA
v_gene: TRBV6-1
CDR3aa: CASSPSGGVQETQYF
CDR3nt: TGTGCCAGCAGTCCTAGCGGGGGGGTTCAAGAGACCCAGTACTTC

d_gene: NA
j_gene: TRBJ2-7
abundance: NA
v_gene: TRBV6-5
CDR3aa: CASSHPPEYEQYF
CDR3nt: TGTGCCAGCAGTCACCCCCCAGAATACGAGCAGTACTTC

d_gene: NA
j_gene: TRBJ2-7
abundance: NA
v_gene: TRBV7-8
CDR3aa: CASSLDRFEQYF
CDR3nt: TGTGCCAGCAGCTTAGATCGGTTCGAGCAGTACTTC

d_gene: TRBD1
j_gene: TRBJ1-1
abundance: NA
v_gene: TRBV5-1
CDR3aa: CASSSTGTNTEAFF
CDR3nt: TGCGCCAGCAGCTCGACAGGGACAAACACTGAAGCTTTCTTT

d_gene: NA
j_gene: TRBJ1-1
abundance: NA
v_gene: TRBV29-1
CDR3aa: CSVISQGNTEAFF
CDR3nt: TGCAGCGTTATTTCACAGGGGAACACTGAAGCTTTCTTT

d_gene: NA
j_gene: TRBJ1-3
abundance: NA
v_gene: TRBV7-2
CDR3aa: CASSPGLSGNTIYF
CDR3nt: TGTGCCAGCAGCCCCGGACTCTCTGGAAACACCATATATTTT

d_gene: NA
j_gene: TRBJ1-2
abundance: NA
v_gene: TRBV19
CDR3aa: CASSIASRGNYGYTF
CDR3nt: TGTGCCAGTAGTATAGCCAGCAGGGGTAACTATGGCTACACCTTC

d_gene: NA
j_gene: TRBJ1-5
abundance: few
v_gene: TRBV27
CDR3aa: CASSSQTSVRQPQHF
CDR3nt: TGTGCCAGCAGTTCGCAGACTTCTGTCCGTCAGCCCCAGCATTTT

d_gene: NA
j_gene: TRBJ1-2
abundance: NA
v_gene: TRBV28
CDR3aa: CASSLNSGNYGYTF
CDR3nt: TGTGCCAGCAGTTTAAACTCTGGTAACTATGGCTACACCTTC

d_gene: NA
j_gene: TRBJ2-7
abundance: NA
v_gene: TRBV7-3
CDR3aa: CASSLARDAYEQYF
CDR3nt: TGTGCCAGCAGCTTAGCCAGGGATGCCTACGAGCAGTACTTC

d_gene: TRBD1
j_gene: TRBJ1-2
abundance: NA
v_gene: TRBV2
CDR3aa: CASGGGPGGTLYGYTF
CDR3nt: TGTGCCAGCGGTGGAGGGCCAGGGGGGACCCTATATGGCTACACCTTC

d_gene: NA
j_gene: TRBJ2-5
abundance: NA
v_gene: TRBV6-1
CDR3aa: CATSQRGSQETQYF
CDR3nt: TGTGCCACCTCCCAGCGAGGGTCTCAAGAGACCCAGTACTTC

d_gene: TRBD1
j_gene: TRBJ1-2
abundance: NA
v_gene: TRBV19
CDR3aa: CASSTTGDNYGYTF
CDR3nt: TGTGCCAGTAGTACAACAGGGGATAACTATGGCTACACCTTC

d_gene: NA
j_gene: TRBJ1-6
abundance: NA
v_gene: TRBV6-6
CDR3aa: CASSYDGGTNSPLHF
CDR3nt: TGTGCCAGCAGTTACGACGGCGGAACGAATTCACCCCTCCACTTT

d_gene: NA
j_gene: TRBJ2-1
abundance: NA
v_gene: TRBV7-2
CDR3aa: CASSTYPPYNEQFF
CDR3nt: TGTGCCAGCAGCACCTACCCTCCCTACAATGAGCAGTTCTTC

d_gene: TRBD1
j_gene: TRBJ2-7
abundance: few
v_gene: TRBV29-1
CDR3aa: CSVEESRTGQGFYEQYF
CDR3nt: TGCAGCGTTGAAGAATCGCGCACAGGACAGGGATTCTACGAGCAGTACTTC

d_gene: TRBD2
j_gene: TRBJ2-1
abundance: NA
v_gene: TRBV5-1
CDR3aa: CASSLARTSGYNEQFF
CDR3nt: TGCGCCAGCAGCTTGGCTCGGACTAGCGGCTACAATGAGCAGTTCTTC

d_gene: TRBD1
j_gene: TRBJ2-2
abundance: NA
v_gene: TRBV9
CDR3aa: CASSVAPLTGIVNTGELFF
CDR3nt: TGTGCCAGCAGCGTAGCTCCCCTGACAGGGATAGTAAACACCGGGGAGCTGTTTTTT

d_gene: NA
j_gene: TRBJ1-3
abundance: NA
v_gene: TRBV7-6
CDR3aa: CASSQPGQSSGNTIYF
CDR3nt: TGTGCCAGCAGCCAACCGGGTCAGAGCTCTGGAAACACCATATATTTT

d_gene: NA
j_gene: TRBJ1-2
abundance: NA
v_gene: TRBV27
CDR3aa: CASSDGLYGYTF
CDR3nt: TGTGCCAGCAGCGACGGACTCTATGGCTACACCTTC

d_gene: TRBD2
j_gene: TRBJ2-3
abundance: NA
v_gene: TRBV6-1
CDR3aa: CASSVVAGSTDTQYF
CDR3nt: TGTGCCAGCAGTGTGGTAGCGGGGAGCACAGATACGCAGTATTTT

d_gene: NA
j_gene: TRBJ2-1
abundance: NA
v_gene: TRBV4-1
CDR3aa: CASSQAGYSYNEQFF
CDR3nt: TGCGCCAGCAGCCAAGCGGGTTACTCCTACAATGAGCAGTTCTTC

d_gene: NA
j_gene: TRBJ1-2
abundance: NA
v_gene: TRBV5-1
CDR3aa: CASSDGSPYGYTF
CDR3nt: TGCGCCAGCAGCGACGGGAGCCCGTACGGCTACACCTTC

d_gene: TRBD2
j_gene: TRBJ2-1
abundance: NA
v_gene: TRBV7-3
CDR3aa: CASSATSVVMNEQFF
CDR3nt: TGTGCCAGCAGCGCGACTAGCGTGGTCATGAATGAGCAGTTCTTC

d_gene: TRBD2
j_gene: TRBJ2-7
abundance: once
v_gene: TRBV7-9
CDR3aa: CASSQLAGPYEQYF
CDR3nt: TGTGCCAGCAGCCAACTAGCGGGACCATACGAGCAGTACTTC

d_gene: NA
j_gene: TRBJ2-2
abundance: NA
v_gene: TRBV2
CDR3aa: CASSVEAAGTGELFF
CDR3nt: TGTGCCAGCAGTGTAGAGGCAGCGGGCACCGGGGAGCTGTTTTTT

d_gene: NA
j_gene: TRBJ1-1
abundance: NA
v_gene: TRBV6-5
CDR3aa: CASSRGSTEAFF
CDR3nt: TGTGCCAGCTCGCGCGGGAGCACTGAAGCTTTCTTT

d_gene: NA
j_gene: TRBJ1-1
abundance: few
v_gene: TRBV6-5
CDR3aa: CASSYRGGRLGTEAFF
CDR3nt: TGTGCCAGCAGTTACCGCGGGGGGAGACTAGGCACTGAAGCTTTCTTT

d_gene: TRBD1
j_gene: TRBJ2-3
abundance: NA
v_gene: TRBV7-6
CDR3aa: CASSLLTGAFTDTQYF
CDR3nt: TGTGCCAGCAGCTTACTGACAGGGGCCTTTACGGATACGCAGTATTTT

d_gene: NA
j_gene: TRBJ1-2
abundance: NA
v_gene: TRBV19
CDR3aa: CASSGQVPNYGYTF
CDR3nt: TGTGCCAGTAGTGGGCAGGTACCTAACTATGGCTACACCTTC

d_gene: NA
j_gene: TRBJ2-3
abundance: NA
v_gene: TRBV6-1
CDR3aa: CASRDTGSRTDTQYF
CDR3nt: TGTGCCAGCAGAGATACAGGGTCCCGCACAGATACGCAGTATTTT

d_gene: TRBD1
j_gene: TRBJ2-2
abundance: NA
v_gene: TRBV18
CDR3aa: CASSWTGSNTGELFF
CDR3nt: TGTGCCAGCTCGTGGACAGGATCGAACACCGGGGAGCTGTTTTTT

d_gene: TRBD1
j_gene: TRBJ2-6
abundance: NA
v_gene: TRBV7-2
CDR3aa: CASSLEGQHSGANVLTF
CDR3nt: TGTGCCAGCAGCTTAGAGGGACAGCACTCTGGGGCCAACGTCCTGACTTTC

d_gene: NA
j_gene: TRBJ1-2
abundance: NA
v_gene: TRBV19
CDR3aa: CASSISFGGANYGYTF
CDR3nt: TGTGCCAGTAGTATCTCGTTCGGGGGGGCTAACTATGGCTACACCTTC

d_gene: TRBD1
j_gene: TRBJ1-2
abundance: NA
v_gene: TRBV5-4
CDR3aa: CASSLDRGRSGGYTF
CDR3nt: TGTGCCAGCAGCTTGGACAGGGGGCGCTCCGGGGGCTACACCTTC

d_gene: TRBD1
j_gene: TRBJ2-5
abundance: NA
v_gene: TRBV5-1
CDR3aa: CASSLTTGYQETQYF
CDR3nt: TGCGCCAGCAGCTTGACGACAGGGTACCAAGAGACCCAGTACTTC

d_gene: NA
j_gene: TRBJ2-5
abundance: NA
v_gene: TRBV10-3
CDR3aa: CAISESAGEETQYF
CDR3nt: TGTGCCATCAGTGAGTCGGCAGGGGAGGAGACCCAGTACTTC

d_gene: TRBD1
j_gene: TRBJ1-4
abundance: NA
v_gene: TRBV15
CDR3aa: CATSRDRGVEKLFF
CDR3nt: TGTGCCACCAGCAGGGACAGGGGGGTTGAAAAACTGTTTTTT

d_gene: TRBD2
j_gene: TRBJ2-5
abundance: NA
v_gene: TRBV10-3
CDR3aa: CAISGTSGQETQYF
CDR3nt: TGTGCCATCAGTGGGACTAGCGGACAAGAGACCCAGTACTTC

d_gene: NA
j_gene: TRBJ1-1
abundance: NA
v_gene: TRBV29-1
CDR3aa: CSVEDISTEAFF
CDR3nt: TGCAGCGTTGAAGATATTAGCACTGAAGCTTTCTTT

d_gene: NA
j_gene: TRBJ1-1
abundance: NA
v_gene: TRBV27
CDR3aa: CASSLSRGTEAFF
CDR3nt: TGTGCCAGCAGTTTATCGCGCGGGACTGAAGCTTTCTTT

d_gene: NA
j_gene: TRBJ1-5
abundance: NA
v_gene: TRBV19
CDR3aa: CASTNRVNQPQHF
CDR3nt: TGTGCCAGTACCAACAGGGTGAATCAGCCCCAGCATTTT

d_gene: NA
j_gene: TRBJ2-1
abundance: NA
v_gene: TRBV15
CDR3aa: CATSRLESYNEQFF
CDR3nt: TGTGCCACCAGCAGACTGGAGTCCTACAATGAGCAGTTCTTC

d_gene: NA
j_gene: TRBJ2-3
abundance: NA
v_gene: TRBV5-1
CDR3aa: CASRTPGTDTQYF
CDR3nt: TGCGCCAGCAGGACTCCAGGGACAGATACGCAGTATTTT

d_gene: NA
j_gene: TRBJ2-6
abundance: NA
v_gene: TRBV19
CDR3aa: CASTHRAGANVLTF
CDR3nt: TGTGCCAGTACTCACAGGGCTGGGGCCAACGTCCTGACTTTC

d_gene: NA
j_gene: TRBJ2-5
abundance: NA
v_gene: TRBV11-1
CDR3aa: CASSLMAQRETQYF
CDR3nt: TGTGCCAGCAGCTTAATGGCCCAGAGGGAGACCCAGTACTTC

d_gene: NA
j_gene: TRBJ1-1
abundance: NA
v_gene: TRBV19
CDR3aa: CASSIDVGGINTEAFF
CDR3nt: TGTGCCAGTAGTATAGATGTTGGGGGGATAAACACTGAAGCTTTCTTT

d_gene: TRBD1
j_gene: TRBJ1-4
abundance: NA
v_gene: TRBV9
CDR3aa: CASSALDRGIEKLFF
CDR3nt: TGTGCCAGCAGCGCCTTAGACAGGGGGATTGAAAAACTGTTTTTT

d_gene: TRBD1
j_gene: TRBJ1-1
abundance: NA
v_gene: TRBV5-1
CDR3aa: CASSSDPGTGGTEAFF
CDR3nt: TGCGCCAGCAGCTCGGACCCCGGGACAGGGGGCACTGAAGCTTTCTTT

d_gene: TRBD1
j_gene: TRBJ1-2
abundance: NA
v_gene: TRBV6-5
CDR3aa: CASSSTGTGSDGYTF
CDR3nt: TGTGCCAGCAGTTCCACCGGGACAGGTTCGGACGGCTACACCTTC

d_gene: TRBD1
j_gene: TRBJ1-2
abundance: once
v_gene: TRBV18
CDR3aa: CASSPGTGGRNYGYTF
CDR3nt: TGTGCCAGCTCACCCGGGACAGGGGGCCGCAACTATGGCTACACCTTC

d_gene: NA
j_gene: TRBJ1-2
abundance: NA
v_gene: TRBV19
CDR3aa: CASSRSTSNYGYTF
CDR3nt: TGTGCCAGTAGTAGATCTACGAGTAACTATGGCTACACCTTC